Below, one TCR beta chain is given with its context. This CDR3 comprises 16 residues. Germline-derived CDR1 and CDR2 are PRHDT and FYEKMQ (reference sequence). The J segment lost 4 bases and the V segment lost 5 bases, leaving 10 bases of the junction unmatched. Clones were sequenced by immunoSEQ multiplex PCR, and TCRdb holds only the in-frame ones, with some missing. The repertoire includes under 25,000 clones, 85% of them detected once, and 15% to 19% sits in the top ten. The sample originates from a study of T cell changes during pregnancy in multiple sclerosis. The TCR comes from a female donor in good health, enrolled as a control in a pregnancy study. Sequenced material: CD8+ T cells from peripheral blood mononuclear cells, taken in the first trimester of pregnancy. The V and J genes are TRBV13 and TRBJ2-5, with 10 bases lining up with TRBD1. This chain's CDR3 is CASSHGTGVIRETQYF. The CDR3 coding sequence is TGTGCCAGCAGCCACGGGACAGGGGTGATTCGAGAGACCCAGTACTTC.